The 20 T cell receptor beta chains given below trace back to one sample, sequenced in a study of CD8 T cells in Susac syndrome. An amount of RNA that ranged from about 0.45 to 1 ug was reverse transcribed with random hexamers. TCRdb reanalysed the immunoSEQ multiplex PCR reads using MiXCR and keeps one entry per CDR3 protein. The sample has roughly 130,000 distinct CDR3 sequences; 85% to 95% are singletons. The sequenced sample consisted of CD4+ T cells from PBMCs. The receptors here all came from a human donor with multiple sclerosis.

V and J are TRBV12-3 or TRBV12-4 and TRBJ2-3; D gene uncertain. Between the trimmed V and J ends, which lost 5 bases and 5 bases, there was a span of 20 bases. This CDR3 is built from 16 residues. CDR3 sequence reads: CASSPTLRKQRDTQYF. In nucleotides, the CDR3 is TGTGCCAGCAGTCCCACCCTCCGTAAGCAGAGAGATACGCAGTATTTT.

The V call is TRBV29-1, the J call TRBJ2-4; TRBD1 might be the D (6 bases). V was shortened by 6 bases and J by 8 bases, with 20 bases between the two germline ends. The CDR3 has 14 amino acids. Germline CDR1 is SQVTM and CDR2 is ANQGSEA. CDR3 sequence reads: CSVRLGAGSDIQYF. DNA for the CDR3: TGCAGCGTCCGGCTGGGGGCCGGTTCGGACATTCAGTACTTC.

The V and J genes are TRBV6-2 or TRBV6-3 and TRBJ2-7, with 8 bases aligning to TRBD2. Trimming at V came to 9 bases and at J to 2 bases, leaving 9 bases not matched to a gene. Germline assignment: CDR1 MNHEY and CDR2 SVGEGT. The CDR3 runs 14 residues. The CDR3 region is CASWDRGGTYEQYF. The CDR3 bases are TGTGCCAGTTGGGACCGCGGGGGGACCTACGAGCAGTACTTC.

The rearrangement links TRBV29-1 to TRBJ2-5, with 10 bases that match TRBD1. Germline V lookup: CDR1 SQVTM, CDR2 ANQGSEA. CDR3 length: 13 residues. The V gene end was trimmed by 5 bases and the J gene end by 3 bases; junction bases not matched to a gene: 3. CDR3 sequence: CSVMTGGKETQYF. The CDR3 nucleotides are TGCAGCGTTATGACAGGGGGCAAAGAGACCCAGTACTTC. Combining the CDR3 with reference TRBV29-1 and TRBJ2-5 gives the whole variable domain SAVISQKPSRDICQRGTSLTIQCQVDSQVTMMFWYRQQPGQSLTLIATANQGSEATYESGFVIDKFPISRPNLTFSTLTVSNMSPEDSSIYLCSVMTGGKETQYFGPGTRLLVL.

This clonotype was counted between two and nine times. The chain employs TRBV30 and TRBJ2-2; the D gene is possibly TRBD2 (5 bases). The CDR3 contains 12 residues. V lost 2 bases and J 6 bases, leaving 7 bases between the germline ends. From germline, CDR1 is GTSNPN and CDR2 SVGIG (reference sequence). CDR3 sequence (DNA): TGTGCCTGGAGTCAGGAGGCCGGGGAGCTGTTTTTT. Its translation: CAWSQEAGELFF.

This clonotype appeared a single time. J is TRBJ2-7 and V is TRBV28, with D uncertain. CDR3 length equals 12 residues. From germline, CDR1 is MDHEN and CDR2 SYDVKM. The V end lost 5 bases, the J end lost 4 bases, and 9 bases lay between the germline ends. The CDR3 sequence: CASSLRIYEQYF. In DNA form, the CDR3 reads TGTGCCAGCAGTCTTCGTATTTACGAGCAGTACTTC.

This chain links TRBV20-1 with TRBJ2-5; TRBD2 agrees at 10 bases. Germline V gene sequence: CDR1 DFQATT, CDR2 SNEGSKA (reference sequence). V shed 2 bases, J shed 9 bases, and the junction held 6 bases outside the gene matches. The length of the CDR3 is 13 residues. The CDR3 nucleotides read TGCAGTGCTAGAAAGCTAGCGGGAGTCCCCCAGTACTTC. Protein product: CSARKLAGVPQYF.

The V gene is TRBV7-9, the J gene TRBJ2-2, with a weak D call TRBD1 (6 bases). The V end lost 2 bases, the J end lost 5 bases, and 12 bases lay between the germline ends. The CDR3 is 15 residues long. CDR1 and CDR2 from the germline V gene are SEHNR and FQNEAQ (reference sequence). As DNA, the CDR3 is TGTGCCAGCAGCTTAAGTGGGACAACTACCGGGGAGCTGTTTTTT. This sequence encodes CASSLSGTTTGELFF.

V and J are TRBV5-1 and TRBJ2-3; 7 nucleotides line up with TRBD1. Germline-derived CDR1 and CDR2 are SGHRS and YFSETQ. Trimming took 1 base from V and 2 from J; bases not matched to a gene: 4. The CDR3 runs 15 residues. The CDR3 sequence is CASSLRGTVTDTQYF. CDR3 sequence (DNA): TGCGCCAGCAGCTTGAGGGGGACAGTCACAGATACGCAGTATTTT.

The chain employs TRBV5-6 and TRBJ1-3, with D unclear. The length of the CDR3 is 16 residues. Germline V lookup: CDR1 SGHDT, CDR2 YYEEEE. The V end lost 2 bases, the J end lost 0 bases, and 12 bases lay between the germline ends. Written as DNA, the CDR3 is TGTGCCAGCAGCTTTCCGGACGGACGCTCTGGAAACACCATATATTTT. Protein sequence: CASSFPDGRSGNTIYF. Drawing the rest from reference TRBV5-6 and TRBJ1-3, the complete variable domain is DAGVTQSPTHLIKTRGQQVTLRCSPKSGHDTVSWYQQALGQGPQFIFQYYEEEERQRGNFPDRFSGHQFPNYSSELNVNALLLGDSALYLCASSFPDGRSGNTIYFGEGSWLTVV.

The genes are TRBV28 and TRBJ1-1; D might be TRBD1 (6 bases). The CDR3 is 13 residues long. Trimming pared 7 bases from V and 4 bases from J, leaving 13 bases between. Looked up from germline, CDR1 is MDHEN and CDR2 is SYDVKM. DNA of the CDR3: TGTGCCAGCATGGGGGGCACAACCACTGAAGCTTTCTTT. Its protein product is CASMGGTTTEAFF.

The chain carries TRBV28 and TRBJ2-2, with TRBD1 matching 11 bases. The CDR3 covers 18 residues. In germline, CDR1 is MDHEN, CDR2 SYDVKM. The junction had 10 bases not matched to a gene; V was cut back by 2 bases and J by 5 bases. CDR3 DNA: TGTGCCAGCAGTTTAGGGGTCGGCCGGGACAGGGGGACCGGGGAGCTGTTTTTT. Amino acid sequence: CASSLGVGRDRGTGELFF. Full variable domain (outside the CDR3, taken from reference TRBV28 and TRBJ2-2): DVKVTQSSRYLVKRTGEKVFLECVQDMDHENMFWYRQDPGLGLRLIYFSYDVKMKEKGDIPEGYSVSREKKERFSLILESASTNQTSMYLCASSLGVGRDRGTGELFFGEGSRLTVL.

V is TRBV30 and J is TRBJ2-3; D unclear. Germline V CDR1 and CDR2: GTSNPN, SVGIG (reference sequence). V was cut by 1 base and J by 6 bases, with 11 bases left in between. The CDR3 has 13 residues. In nucleotides, the CDR3 is TGTGCCTGGAGTGAGAGGTCCCGGGATACGCAGTATTTT. Its protein is CAWSERSRDTQYF.

The chain couples TRBV19 to TRBJ2-5; D may be TRBD1 (5 bases). The germline gives CDR1 LNHDA, CDR2 SQIVND (reference sequence). Trimming shortened V by 2 bases and J by 2 bases, and 12 bases separated the two germline ends. The CDR3 runs 15 residues. The CDR3 DNA sequence: TGTGCCAGTAGTATAACCCGACAGCCTCAAGAGACCCAGTACTTC. It encodes CASSITRQPQETQYF.

The CDR3 loop is CSVGVEGQYF. The CDR3, as DNA: TGCAGCGTTGGGGTAGAGGGGCAGTATTTT. The chain couples TRBV29-1 to TRBJ2-3, with D perhaps matching TRBD2 (5 bases). The CDR3 runs 10 residues. With 4 bases removed from V and 11 bases from J, the gap between germline ends came to 10 bases. Germline values: CDR1 SQVTM, CDR2 ANQGSEA.

The rearrangement joins TRBV15 to TRBJ2-4; 13 bases fit TRBD2. Trimming removed 3 bases from V and 15 bases from J; junction bases left unmatched: 11. The CDR3 spans 15 residues. In germline, CDR1 is LNHNV, CDR2 YYDKDF (reference sequence). The CDR3 loop reads CATSRTGTSGERTYF. The CDR3 DNA reads as TGTGCCACCAGCAGGACCGGGACTAGCGGGGAGAGGACGTACTTC.

This CDR3 reads CASSFQGATVGTDTQYF. The CDR3 DNA follows: TGTGCCAGCAGCTTCCAGGGGGCAACGGTTGGCACAGATACGCAGTATTTT. This rearrangement joins TRBV7-9 to TRBJ2-3; 8 nucleotides align to TRBD1. With 3 bases clipped from V and 1 base from J, the junction kept 9 bases outside the gene matches. In germline, CDR1 is SEHNR, CDR2 FQNEAQ (reference sequence). The CDR3 sequence is 17 residues long. Filled out from reference TRBV7-9 and TRBJ2-3, the complete variable domain reads DTGVSQNPRHKITKRGQNVTFRCDPISEHNRLYWYRQTLGQGPEFLTYFQNEAQLEKSRLLSDRFSAERPKGSFSTLEIQRTEQGDSAMYLCASSFQGATVGTDTQYFGPGTRLTVL.

The chain joins TRBV15 to TRBJ2-7, with a possible D match to TRBD1 (6 bases). V was clipped by 0 bases and J by 5 bases, with 17 bases between them. In germline, CDR1 is LNHNV, CDR2 YYDKDF (reference sequence). This CDR3 comprises 16 residues. CDR3 DNA: TGTGCCACCAGCAGAGAAGGGGCAGGGGATTTTCACGAGCAGTACTTC. Its translation is CATSREGAGDFHEQYF.

CDR3 nucleotides: TGTGCCAGCAGCGTAGTCCGGACAGCTGAAGCTTTCTTT. It codes for CASSVVRTAEAFF. This chain joins TRBV9 and TRBJ1-1; a possible D gene is TRBD1 (6 bases). Germline V gene lookup returns CDR1 SGDLS and CDR2 YYNGEE. V lost 0 bases and J 6 bases, leaving 9 bases between the germline ends. The CDR3 contains 13 residues.

This clonotype showed up just once. The chain joins TRBV7-9 to TRBJ2-1; no clear D gene. Looked up from germline, CDR1 is SEHNR and CDR2 is FQNEAQ (reference sequence). The CDR3 sequence is 13 residues long. V lost 5 bases and J 7 bases, leaving 12 bases between the germline ends. The CDR3: CASSLRQGNEQFF. The CDR3 nucleotides are TGTGCCAGCAGCCTCCGGCAAGGGAATGAGCAGTTCTTC.